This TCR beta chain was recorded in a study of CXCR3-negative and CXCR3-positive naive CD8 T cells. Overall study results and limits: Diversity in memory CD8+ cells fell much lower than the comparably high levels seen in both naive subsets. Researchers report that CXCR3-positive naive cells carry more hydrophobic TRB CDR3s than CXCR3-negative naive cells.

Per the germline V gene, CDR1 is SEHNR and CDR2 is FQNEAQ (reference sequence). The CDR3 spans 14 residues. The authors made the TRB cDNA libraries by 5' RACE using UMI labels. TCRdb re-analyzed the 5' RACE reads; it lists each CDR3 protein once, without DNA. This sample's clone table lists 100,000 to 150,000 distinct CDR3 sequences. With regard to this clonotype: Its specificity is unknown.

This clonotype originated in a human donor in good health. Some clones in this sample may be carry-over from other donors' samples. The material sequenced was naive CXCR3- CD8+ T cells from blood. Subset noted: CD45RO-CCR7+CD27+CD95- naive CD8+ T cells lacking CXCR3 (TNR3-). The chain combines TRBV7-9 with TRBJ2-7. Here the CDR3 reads CASSHTTGTYEQYF.